This T cell receptor beta chain appears in the sequencing data of a study of T cell responses to AZD1222 COVID-19 vaccine. The wider study: Pooled in the analysis were second doses at about 4 or about 12 weeks. Study findings and constraints: Donors were chiefly white British, with a greater number of females, and clonal diversity was perhaps underestimated. Baseline serostatus was positive in only six AZD1222 recipients. CD4 TCRs covered the whole spike, strongest at regions 160-218 and 743-854.

Between the trimmed V and J ends, which lost 5 bases and 7 bases, there was a span of 17 bases. In germline, CDR1 is SGHDN, CDR2 FVKESK. This CDR3 spans 14 amino acids. Profiling relied on immunoSEQ multiplex PCR, and the TCRdb table lists in-frame clones only, not all of them. The sample has about 85,000 clones, 90% seen once. Notes on this clone: Its antigen remains unidentified.

Sequenced here: peripheral blood, sampled on day 0 of AZD1222 vaccination. The chain has TRBV14 and TRBJ1-2; no clear D gene. This sequence originates from an adult in good health. The CDR3, as DNA: TGTGCCAGCAGCTACGCAGGACGCTCGGCTGGCTACACCTTC. It translates to CASSYAGRSAGYTF.